A selection of T cell receptor beta chains follows, all from one sample in a study of T cell responses to AZD1222 COVID-19 vaccine. The assay was immunoSEQ multiplex PCR, and TCRdb's table has in-frame clones only and misses some. The table lists about 110,000 clones, over 75% of them singletons, with roughly 4.8% in the top ten. The starting material was peripheral blood, obtained on day 0 of AZD1222 vaccination. These receptors all come from an adult in good health. Both conserved end residues are part of each CDR3.

J,V,CDR3
TRBJ1-2,TRBV10-3,CAISGGAPLYGYTF
TRBJ1-5,TRBV4-3,CASSQTRTGLQPQHF
TRBJ2-7,TRBV20-1,CSARDSGEQYF
TRBJ2-4,TRBV6-6,CAITEASKNIQYF
TRBJ2-2,TRBV7-2,CASSSQGKLPGELFF
TRBJ2-7,TRBV6-2/TRBV6-3,CASSDHRTGASEQYF
TRBJ1-1,TRBV5-1,CASSFENTEAFF
TRBJ1-1,TRBV2,CASRAPRGTGTFTEAFF
TRBJ2-2,TRBV2,CASSQHTGVPGELFF
TRBJ2-7,TRBV4-1,CASSPGIGTSGRYEQYF
TRBJ1-2,TRBV24-1,CATSDGTVANYGYTF
TRBJ2-3,TRBV5-1,CASSLALAGGTDTQYF
TRBJ1-6,TRBV18,CASSPPKPNSPLHF
TRBJ2-3,TRBV5-1,CASSLTGATTDTQYF
TRBJ1-5,TRBV19,CASSIRAGMDQPQHF
TRBJ1-2,TRBV11-2,CASSWDRVAGYTF